One sample yielded the 4 T cell receptor beta chains listed below, sequenced in a study of T cells in localized non-small cell lung cancer. Using immunoSEQ multiplex PCR, the repertoire was profiled, and TCRdb retains in-frame clones only, with some absent. The sample shows roughly 2,800 clones, over 20% of them seen only once. Material: lung tumor tissue, obtained before any cancer treatment. Receptors originate from a man between 35 and 75 years old with stage I squamous cell lung carcinoma.

The chain recombines TRBV14 with TRBJ2-1, with D unresolved. This CDR3 has 13 amino acids. V was clipped by 4 bases and J by 10 bases, with 14 bases between them. CDR1 is SGHDN and CDR2 is FVKESK in the germline V gene. In nucleotides, the CDR3 is TGTGCCAGCAGCCTTGCAGCAGTGACGGAGCAGTTCTTC. As protein: CASSLAAVTEQFF.

This chain links TRBV16 with TRBJ2-2, with D uncertain. This CDR3 region has 14 residues. Per germline, CDR1 KGHSY and CDR2 FQNENV. V was trimmed by 8 bases and J by 1 base, leaving 11 bases between them. CDR3 protein: CASGPEWNTGELFF. DNA for the CDR3: TGTGCCAGCGGGCCGGAGTGGAACACCGGGGAGCTGTTTTTT.

The J gene is TRBJ2-2, the V gene TRBV6-8, with 12 bases lining up with TRBD1. CDR1 is MNHGY and CDR2 is SAAAGT in the germline V gene. V shed 5 bases, J shed 5 bases, and the junction held 12 bases outside the gene matches. This CDR3 is built from 18 residues. The CDR3 here is CASSTRDRGPTGTGELFF. Written as DNA, the CDR3 is TGTGCCAGCAGTACCCGGGACAGGGGGCCGACGGGTACCGGGGAGCTGTTTTTT.

This clone was seen a handful of times. The chain couples TRBV9 to TRBJ1-1; D not certain. The CDR3 extends over 15 amino acids. V shed 0 bases and J shed 4 bases, with 13 bases lying between them. The germline V gene has CDR1 SGDLS and CDR2 YYNGEE. CDR3 region: CASSVGSRGSTEAFF. CDR3 DNA: TGTGCCAGCAGCGTAGGGTCCCGTGGGTCCACTGAAGCTTTCTTT.